This T cell receptor beta chain was profiled in a study of human T cells and chemical hapten exposure. At the level of the study: Patients received weekly diphenylcyclopropenone doses to the scalp throughout the approximately 23-week study. Each patch test put 0.01% DPC on the upper back, and results were read at 6 days.

Time point indicated: pre-sensitization, week 0. Treatment given: therapeutic diphenylcyclopropenone sensitization with weekly scalp DPC. This CDR3 contains 13 residues. Germline loops: CDR1 SNHLY, CDR2 FYNNEI. The V gene end was trimmed by 8 bases and the J gene end by 5 bases; junction bases not matched to a gene: 5. TCRdb reprocessed the RACE reads via MiXCR and lists one record per CDR3 protein. Of 85,000 to 130,000 distinct CDR3 sequences listed, about 12% are singletons. The J gene is TRBJ2-2, the V gene TRBV2; 7 positions agree with TRBD1. The source of this sequence is a woman aged 45-60 years with alopecia areata. Some clones in this sample may be carry-over from other donors' samples. The material sequenced was whole blood, taken in connection with sensitization to the hapten diphenylcyclopropenone (DPC). In nucleotides, the CDR3 is TGTGCCAGCCGGACAGGCGGGACCGGGGAGCTGTTTTTT. It is translated as CASRTGGTGELFF.